A single sample gave rise to the 20 T cell receptor beta chains below, sequenced in a study of T cell repertoires in cytomegalovirus infection. From the reads, TCRdb called clonotypes with MiXCR, one entry per CDR3 protein. The sample contains under 200,000 distinct CDR3 sequences, roughly 20% of which appear only once. Antigens of these TCRs are unknown. Sequenced material: CD8+ T cells from cultured PBMCs, taken from culture after CMV antigen stimulation. Source of these receptors: a human donor in good health (CMV status not recorded). Some clones in this sample may be carry-over from other donors' samples.

The genes are TRBV27 and TRBJ1-2; 7 bases match TRBD1. The CDR3 totals 15 residues. The germline V gene has CDR1 MNHEY and CDR2 SMNVEV (reference sequence). V dropped 5 bases and J dropped 5; count of bases not matched to a gene: 11. CDR3 residues: CASSATTGSVYGYTF. The CDR3 coding sequence is TGTGCCAGCAGTGCCACGACAGGGAGTGTGTATGGCTACACCTTC.

The rearrangement joins TRBV28 to TRBJ1-5; maybe TRBD1 (6 bases). The CDR3 extends over 17 amino acids. Looked up from germline, CDR1 is MDHEN and CDR2 is SYDVKM. Trimming left V 5 bases short and J 2 bases short, with 19 bases between. This chain's CDR3 is CASSIDRTRGGNQPQHF. CDR3 in DNA: TGTGCCAGCAGTATCGACAGGACCCGAGGGGGCAATCAGCCCCAGCATTTT.

The chain recombines TRBV7-9 with TRBJ1-3; D not resolved. Trimming shortened V by 5 bases and J by 4 bases, and 15 bases separated the two germline ends. Germline V lookup: CDR1 SEHNR, CDR2 FQNEAQ (reference sequence). CDR3 size: 15 residues. This CDR3 reads CASSPPIGNGNTIYF. As DNA, the CDR3 is TGTGCCAGCAGCCCCCCTATTGGGAACGGAAACACCATATATTTT.

V usage is TRBV7-6 and J usage is TRBJ2-5, with 7 bases that match TRBD2. CDR1 is SGHVS, CDR2 FNYEAQ, per germline. The V and J ends lost 5 bases and 2 bases, in that order; junction bases with no gene match: 5. The CDR3 runs to 14 residues. The CDR3 DNA reads as TGTGCCAGCAGCCCGCAGCGGGATCAAGAGACCCAGTACTTC. Encoded protein: CASSPQRDQETQYF.

J is TRBJ2-1 and V is TRBV7-9; TRBD1 might be the D (5 bases). The CDR3 totals 16 residues. The V gene lost 3 bases and the J gene lost 3 bases, with 15 bases spanning the gap. Germline V gene sequence: CDR1 SEHNR, CDR2 FQNEAQ (reference sequence). CDR3: CASSLGIVTVYNEQFF. The DNA of the CDR3 is TGTGCCAGCAGCTTGGGCATTGTGACAGTCTACAATGAGCAGTTCTTC.

This clonotype was seen a handful of times. The rearrangement uses TRBV7-9 and TRBJ1-5; D possibly corresponds to TRBD1 (5 bases). CDR1 SEHNR and CDR2 FQNEAQ come from the germline V gene (reference sequence). The CDR3 extends over 13 amino acids. The V gene lost 5 bases and the J gene lost 7 bases, with 12 bases spanning the gap. CDR3 sequence reads: CASSRDPKQPQHF. For the CDR3, the DNA is TGTGCCAGCAGCCGGGACCCAAAACAGCCCCAGCATTTT.

This clonotype was seen only a few times. DNA of the CDR3: TGTGCCAGCAGTGGCCGTGGGGTACAACCCTACAATGAGCAGTTCTTC. Protein product: CASSGRGVQPYNEQFF. This rearrangement joins TRBV2 to TRBJ2-1, with no clear D. Germline CDR1 reads SNHLY; CDR2 reads FYNNEI. Trimming cost V 4 bases and J 2 bases, with 15 bases left between them. The CDR3 has 16 residues. Full variable domain (outside the CDR3, taken from reference TRBV2 and TRBJ2-1): EPEVTQTPSHQVTQMGQEVILRCVPISNHLYFYWYRQILGQKVEFLVSFYNNEISEKSEIFDDQFSVERPDGSNFTLKIRSTKLEDSAMYFCASSGRGVQPYNEQFFGPGTRLTVL.

V gene TRBV28 combines with J gene TRBJ2-1; D is uncertain. The CDR3 runs 16 residues. Germline V gene lookup returns CDR1 MDHEN and CDR2 SYDVKM. V lost 4 bases to trimming and J lost 0 bases, with 13 bases between them. CDR3 sequence: CASSSDIQSSYNEQFF. CDR3 DNA sequence: TGTGCCAGCAGTTCCGACATCCAGAGCTCCTACAATGAGCAGTTCTTC.

Written as DNA, the CDR3 is TGTGCCAGCAGCACCTACGGGACAGGGCATCGAGAGACCCAGTACTTC. It codes for CASSTYGTGHRETQYF. This sequence joins TRBV7-2 and TRBJ2-5; TRBD1 agrees at 9 bases. This CDR3 contains 16 residues. In germline, CDR1 is SGHTA, CDR2 FQGNSA. Trimming cost V 5 bases and J 4 bases; bases outside gene matches: 11.

The chain recombines TRBV6-1 with TRBJ1-2; 7 bases line up with TRBD1. The V segment lost 5 bases and the J segment 0 bases; nucleotides outside the gene matches: 9. Germline CDR1 reads MNHNS; CDR2 reads SASEGT. The CDR3 runs to 16 residues. CDR3 protein: CASSLTWTGSNYGYTF. CDR3 coding DNA: TGTGCCAGCAGTCTAACCTGGACAGGCTCTAACTATGGCTACACCTTC.

The chain has TRBV7-2 and TRBJ1-2; D remains unclear. Between the trimmed V and J ends, which lost 0 bases and 8 bases, there was a span of 19 bases. Germline assignment: CDR1 SGHTA and CDR2 FQGNSA. The CDR3 extends over 16 amino acids. In DNA form, the CDR3 reads TGTGCCAGCAGCTTAGCCCTTTCTCGCGTTCTCGAGGGCTACACCTTC. It is translated as CASSLALSRVLEGYTF.

The rearrangement uses TRBV27 and TRBJ2-3, with 15 bases identical to TRBD2. Germline V CDR1 and CDR2: MNHEY, SMNVEV (reference sequence). This CDR3 is 18 amino acids long. The V and J ends lost 4 bases and 6 bases, in that order; junction bases with no gene match: 11. CDR3 loop: CASSSSWTSGGGSDTQYF. CDR3 coding DNA: TGTGCCAGCAGTTCCTCCTGGACTAGCGGGGGGGGGTCGGATACGCAGTATTTT.

The chain joins TRBV6-5 to TRBJ2-2; the match to TRBD2 covers 10 bases. The CDR3 is 14 amino acids. From germline, CDR1 is MNHEY and CDR2 SVGAGI. Trimming removed 5 bases from V and 6 bases from J; junction bases left unmatched: 3. The chain's CDR3 is CASSPGTSAGELFF. CDR3 bases: TGTGCCAGCAGTCCCGGGACTAGCGCCGGGGAGCTGTTTTTT.

The table lists this clonotype with a few counts. The chain has TRBV5-1 and TRBJ2-1; a weak D match, TRBD2 (5 bases). Germline-derived CDR1 and CDR2 are SGHRS and YFSETQ. V lost 4 bases to trimming and J lost 5 bases, with 19 bases between them. This CDR3 is 16 amino acids long. The DNA of the CDR3 is TGCGCCAGCAGCCCCGGGGTTTCAGGCCTAAACAATGAGCAGTTCTTC. Its protein product is CASSPGVSGLNNEQFF.

This clonotype was picked up a small number of times. The chain couples TRBV7-9 to TRBJ1-1; D gene ambiguous. The germline V gene encodes CDR1 SEHNR and CDR2 FQNEAQ (reference sequence). There are 15 residues in the CDR3. V lost 5 bases and J 4 bases, leaving 17 bases between the germline ends. CDR3 region: CASSDGRPLSTEAFF. The CDR3 DNA reads TGTGCCAGCAGCGATGGTAGACCTCTGAGCACTGAAGCTTTCTTT.

A few counts support this clonotype. The chain recombines TRBV19 with TRBJ1-5; 7 nucleotides align to TRBD1. In germline, CDR1 is LNHDA, CDR2 SQIVND (reference sequence). The CDR3 is made up of 16 amino acids. After removal of 5 bases from V and 0 bases from J, the junction contained 7 bases not matched to a gene. The CDR3 loop reads CASSEDRHNSNQPQHF. CDR3 in DNA: TGTGCCAGTAGTGAGGACAGGCACAATAGCAATCAGCCCCAGCATTTT.

This rearrangement joins TRBV12-3 or TRBV12-4 to TRBJ1-1; no reliable D call. Trimming stripped 5 bases from V and 1 base from J, with 5 bases between. The CDR3 has 12 amino acids. The CDR3 DNA reads as TGTGCCAGCAGTCCGCCGAACACTGAAGCTTTCTTT. Amino acid sequence: CASSPPNTEAFF.

In its sample, this clonotype was seen a few times. A read error may produce the germline difference seen at one junction end. The chain carries TRBV4-1 and TRBJ1-2; TRBD1 aligns across 7 bases. Germline V gene lookup returns CDR1 MGHRA and CDR2 YSYEKL. This CDR3 is 14 amino acids long. The CDR3 DNA reads as TGCGCCAGCAGCCAAGGGGGACAGTTCTATGGTTACACCTTC. This codes for CASSQGGQFYGYTF.

This chain uses TRBV12-3 or TRBV12-4 with TRBJ2-3; TRBD2 might be the D (5 bases). The CDR3 consists of 15 residues. Trimming took 11 bases from V and 2 from J, leaving 20 bases between them. The CDR3 here is CALRGFAGLTDTQYF. CDR3 DNA: TGTGCCCTCCGAGGGTTCGCGGGCCTCACAGATACGCAGTATTTT.

This chain connects TRBV29-1 to TRBJ2-2; 10 positions match TRBD1. CDR3 size: 16 residues. Unmatched junction bases numbered 12, after V lost 8 bases and J lost 3 bases. Germline CDR1 reads SQVTM; CDR2 reads ANQGSEA. This CDR3 is CSTRNPDRGDTGELFF. The CDR3, as DNA: TGCAGCACGCGAAATCCGGACAGGGGGGACACCGGGGAGCTGTTTTTT.